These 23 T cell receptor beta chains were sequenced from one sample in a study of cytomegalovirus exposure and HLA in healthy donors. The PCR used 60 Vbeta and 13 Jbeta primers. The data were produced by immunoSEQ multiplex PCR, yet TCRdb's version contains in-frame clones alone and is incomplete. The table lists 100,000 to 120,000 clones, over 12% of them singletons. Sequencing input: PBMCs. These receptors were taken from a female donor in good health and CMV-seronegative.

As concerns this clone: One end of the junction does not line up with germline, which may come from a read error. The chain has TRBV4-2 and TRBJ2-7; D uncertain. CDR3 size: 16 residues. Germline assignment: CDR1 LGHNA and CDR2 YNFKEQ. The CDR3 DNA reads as TGTGCCAGCAGCCAAGATCGTTCGGGTTTGACCTACGCGCAGTACTTC. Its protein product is CASSQDRSGLTYAQYF.

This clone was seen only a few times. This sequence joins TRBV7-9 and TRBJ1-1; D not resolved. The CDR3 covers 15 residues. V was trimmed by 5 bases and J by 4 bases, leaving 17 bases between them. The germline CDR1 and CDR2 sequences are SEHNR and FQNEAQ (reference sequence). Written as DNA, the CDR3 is TGTGCCAGCAGCGGAGGTGAGGGATCGCGCACTGAAGCTTTCTTT. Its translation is CASSGGEGSRTEAFF.

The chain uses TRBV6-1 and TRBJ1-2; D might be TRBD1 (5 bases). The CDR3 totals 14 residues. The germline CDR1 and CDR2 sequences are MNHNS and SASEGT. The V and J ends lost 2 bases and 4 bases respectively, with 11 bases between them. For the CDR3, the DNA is TGTGCCAGCAGTGAACGCAGGGAGGTCTATGGCTACACCTTC. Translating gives CASSERREVYGYTF.

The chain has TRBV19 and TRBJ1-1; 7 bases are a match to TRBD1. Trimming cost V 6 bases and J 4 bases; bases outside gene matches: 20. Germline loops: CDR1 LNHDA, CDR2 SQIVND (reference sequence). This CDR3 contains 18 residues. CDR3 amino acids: CASSSNPPFPGQSTEAFF. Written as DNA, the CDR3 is TGTGCCAGTAGCTCCAATCCGCCGTTTCCGGGACAGAGCACTGAAGCTTTCTTT.

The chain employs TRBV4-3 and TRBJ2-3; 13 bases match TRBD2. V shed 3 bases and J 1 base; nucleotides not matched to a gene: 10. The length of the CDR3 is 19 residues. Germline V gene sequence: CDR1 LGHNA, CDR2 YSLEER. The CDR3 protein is CASSQPGTSGVLGTDTQYF. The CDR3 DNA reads TGCGCCAGCAGCCAGCCCGGGACTAGCGGGGTCCTCGGCACAGATACGCAGTATTTT.

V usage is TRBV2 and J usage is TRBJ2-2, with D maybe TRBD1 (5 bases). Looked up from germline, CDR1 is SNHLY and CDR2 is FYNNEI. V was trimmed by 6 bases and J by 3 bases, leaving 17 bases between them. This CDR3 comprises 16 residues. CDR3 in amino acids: CASSQFDSEYTGELFF. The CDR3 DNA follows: TGTGCCAGCAGCCAATTCGACAGCGAGTACACCGGGGAGCTGTTTTTT.

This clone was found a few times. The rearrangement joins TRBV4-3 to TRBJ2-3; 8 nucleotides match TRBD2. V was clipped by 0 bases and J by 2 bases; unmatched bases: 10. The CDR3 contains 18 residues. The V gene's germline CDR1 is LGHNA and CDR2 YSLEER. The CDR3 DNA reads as TGCGCCAGCAGCCAAGAAAGCGGAGCGGGAGCCCACACAGATACGCAGTATTTT. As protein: CASSQESGAGAHTDTQYF.

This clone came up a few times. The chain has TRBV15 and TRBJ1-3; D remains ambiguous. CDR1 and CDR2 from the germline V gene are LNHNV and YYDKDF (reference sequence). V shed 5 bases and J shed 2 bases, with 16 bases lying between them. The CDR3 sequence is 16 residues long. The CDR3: CATSPRGPNTGNTIYF. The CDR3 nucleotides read TGTGCCACCAGCCCCCGAGGGCCTAATACTGGAAACACCATATATTTT.

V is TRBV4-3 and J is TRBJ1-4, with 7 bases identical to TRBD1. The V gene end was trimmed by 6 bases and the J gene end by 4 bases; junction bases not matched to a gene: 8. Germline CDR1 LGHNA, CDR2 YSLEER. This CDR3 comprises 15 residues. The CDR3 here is CASSPSGGLNEKLFF. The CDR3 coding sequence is TGCGCCAGCAGTCCGTCAGGGGGACTTAATGAAAAACTGTTTTTT.

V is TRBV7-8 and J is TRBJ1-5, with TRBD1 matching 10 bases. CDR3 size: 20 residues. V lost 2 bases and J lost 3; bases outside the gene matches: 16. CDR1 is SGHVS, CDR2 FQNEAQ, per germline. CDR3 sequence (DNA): TGTGCCAGCAGCTTAAGGAGAACTAGGGACAGGGGACGCACCAATCAGCCCCAGCATTTT. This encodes CASSLRRTRDRGRTNQPQHF.

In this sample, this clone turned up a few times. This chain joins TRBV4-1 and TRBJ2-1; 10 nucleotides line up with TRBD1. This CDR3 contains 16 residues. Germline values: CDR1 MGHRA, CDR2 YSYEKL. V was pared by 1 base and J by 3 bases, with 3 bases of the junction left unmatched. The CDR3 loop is CASSQVGTGDYNEQFF. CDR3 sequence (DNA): TGCGCCAGCAGCCAAGTCGGGACAGGGGACTACAATGAGCAGTTCTTC.

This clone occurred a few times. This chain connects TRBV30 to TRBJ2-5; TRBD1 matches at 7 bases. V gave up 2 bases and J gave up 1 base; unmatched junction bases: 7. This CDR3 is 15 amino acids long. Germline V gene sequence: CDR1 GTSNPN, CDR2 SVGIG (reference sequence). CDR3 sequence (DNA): TGTGCCTGGAGTAAAGGGGGCGCCTTCCAAGAGACCCAGTACTTC. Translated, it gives CAWSKGGAFQETQYF.

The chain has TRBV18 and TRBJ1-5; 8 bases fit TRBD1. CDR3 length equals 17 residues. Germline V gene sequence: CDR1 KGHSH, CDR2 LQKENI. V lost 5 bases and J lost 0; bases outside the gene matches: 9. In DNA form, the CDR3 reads TGTGCCAGCTCAGTAACCAGACAGGGGAATAGCAATCAGCCCCAGCATTTT. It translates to CASSVTRQGNSNQPQHF. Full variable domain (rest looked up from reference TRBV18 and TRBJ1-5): NAGVMQNPRHLVRRRGQEARLRCSPMKGHSHVYWYRQLPEEGLKFMVYLQKENIIDESGMPKERFSAEFPKEGPSILRIQQVVRGDSAAYFCASSVTRQGNSNQPQHFGDGTRLSIL.

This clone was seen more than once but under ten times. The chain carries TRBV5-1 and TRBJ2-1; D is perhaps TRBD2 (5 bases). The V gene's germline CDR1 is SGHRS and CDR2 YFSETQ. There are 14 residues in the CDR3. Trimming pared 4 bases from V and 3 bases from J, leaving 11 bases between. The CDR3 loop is CASSPTTGYNEQFF. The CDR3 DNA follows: TGCGCCAGCAGCCCGACTACGGGCTACAATGAGCAGTTCTTC.

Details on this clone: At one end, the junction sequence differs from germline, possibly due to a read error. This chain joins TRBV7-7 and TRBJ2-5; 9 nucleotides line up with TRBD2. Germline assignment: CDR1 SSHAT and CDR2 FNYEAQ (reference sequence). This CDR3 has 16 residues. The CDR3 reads CASSPIAGVPQETQYF. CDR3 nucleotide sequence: TGTGCTAGCAGCCCAATAGCGGGGGTGCCTCAAGAGACCCAGTACTTC.

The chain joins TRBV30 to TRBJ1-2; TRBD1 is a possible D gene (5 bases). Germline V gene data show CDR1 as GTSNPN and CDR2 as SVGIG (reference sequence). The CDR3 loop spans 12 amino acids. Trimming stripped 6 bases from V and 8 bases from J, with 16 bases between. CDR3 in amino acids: CACPGLAGGYTF. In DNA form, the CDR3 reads TGTGCCTGTCCGGGACTCGCCGGAGGCTACACCTTC.

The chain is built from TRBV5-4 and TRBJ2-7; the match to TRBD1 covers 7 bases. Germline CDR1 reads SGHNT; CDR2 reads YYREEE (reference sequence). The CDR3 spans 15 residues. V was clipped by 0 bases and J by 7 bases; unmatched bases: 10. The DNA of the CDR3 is TGTGCCAGCAGCTTGGCGGCAGGGGGAACGTATGAGCAGTACTTC. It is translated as CASSLAAGGTYEQYF.

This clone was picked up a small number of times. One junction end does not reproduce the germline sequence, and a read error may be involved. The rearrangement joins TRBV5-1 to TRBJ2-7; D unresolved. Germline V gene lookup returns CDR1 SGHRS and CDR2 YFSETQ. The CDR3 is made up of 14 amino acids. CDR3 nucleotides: TGCGCCAGCAGCCCAGTTGTGGCCTCCTCCGAGCAGTACTTC. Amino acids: CASSPVVASSEQYF.

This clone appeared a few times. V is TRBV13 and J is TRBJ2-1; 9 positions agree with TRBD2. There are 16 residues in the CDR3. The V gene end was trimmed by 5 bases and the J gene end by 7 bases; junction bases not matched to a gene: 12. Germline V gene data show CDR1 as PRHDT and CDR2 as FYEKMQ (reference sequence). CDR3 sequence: CASSPRRVAGENEQFF. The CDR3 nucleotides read TGTGCCAGCAGCCCCCGTCGGGTAGCGGGAGAAAATGAGCAGTTCTTC.

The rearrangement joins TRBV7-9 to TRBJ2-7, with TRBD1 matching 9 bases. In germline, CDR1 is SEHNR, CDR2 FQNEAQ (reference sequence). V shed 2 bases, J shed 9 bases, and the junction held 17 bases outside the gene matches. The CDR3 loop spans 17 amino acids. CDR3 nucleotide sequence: TGTGCCAGCAGCTTAATGGGGCCCGGGACAGGGAACGCGGTGCAGTACTTC. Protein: CASSLMGPGTGNAVQYF.

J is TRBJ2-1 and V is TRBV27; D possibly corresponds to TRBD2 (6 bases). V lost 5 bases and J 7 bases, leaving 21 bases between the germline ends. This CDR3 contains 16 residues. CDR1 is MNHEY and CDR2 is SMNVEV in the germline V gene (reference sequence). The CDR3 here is CASSTHRDLGGNEQFF. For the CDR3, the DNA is TGTGCCAGCAGTACCCACCGGGACCTTGGAGGGAATGAGCAGTTCTTC.

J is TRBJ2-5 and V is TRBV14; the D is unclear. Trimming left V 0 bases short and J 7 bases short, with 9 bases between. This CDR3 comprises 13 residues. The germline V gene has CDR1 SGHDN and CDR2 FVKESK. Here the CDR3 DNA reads TGTGCCAGCAGCCAAGAACCCGGGTGGACCCAGTACTTC. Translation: CASSQEPGWTQYF.

The CDR3 DNA follows: TGCAGCGTTTACAGGGTCCCTGAAGCTTTCTTT. This codes for CSVYRVPEAFF. The chain couples TRBV29-1 to TRBJ1-1, with D perhaps matching TRBD1 (6 bases). The germline V gene encodes CDR1 SQVTM and CDR2 ANQGSEA. The V gene lost 5 bases and the J gene lost 6 bases, with 10 bases spanning the gap. The CDR3 totals 11 residues.